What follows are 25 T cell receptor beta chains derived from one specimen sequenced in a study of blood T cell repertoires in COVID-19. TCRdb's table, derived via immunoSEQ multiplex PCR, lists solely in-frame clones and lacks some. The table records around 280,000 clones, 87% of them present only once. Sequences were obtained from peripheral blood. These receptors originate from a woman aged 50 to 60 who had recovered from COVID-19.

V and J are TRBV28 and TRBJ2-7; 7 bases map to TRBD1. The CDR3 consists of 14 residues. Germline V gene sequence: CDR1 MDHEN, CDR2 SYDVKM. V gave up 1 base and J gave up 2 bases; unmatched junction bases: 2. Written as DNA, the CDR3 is TGTGCCAGCAGTTTATCGACAGGGACCTACGAGCAGTACTTC. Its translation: CASSLSTGTYEQYF.

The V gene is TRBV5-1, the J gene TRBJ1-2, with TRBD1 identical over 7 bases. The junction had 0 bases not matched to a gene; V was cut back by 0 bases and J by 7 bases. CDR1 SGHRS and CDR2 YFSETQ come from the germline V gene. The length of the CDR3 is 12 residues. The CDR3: CASSLDRGGYTF. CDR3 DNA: TGCGCCAGCAGCTTGGACAGGGGTGGCTACACCTTC.

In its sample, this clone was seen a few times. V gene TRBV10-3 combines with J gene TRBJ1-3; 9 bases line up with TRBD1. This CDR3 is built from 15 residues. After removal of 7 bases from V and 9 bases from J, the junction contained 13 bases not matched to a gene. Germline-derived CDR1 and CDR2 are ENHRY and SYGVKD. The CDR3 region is CAITVSGQGSTTIYF. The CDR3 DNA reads TGTGCCATCACGGTATCCGGACAGGGGAGTACCACCATATATTTT.

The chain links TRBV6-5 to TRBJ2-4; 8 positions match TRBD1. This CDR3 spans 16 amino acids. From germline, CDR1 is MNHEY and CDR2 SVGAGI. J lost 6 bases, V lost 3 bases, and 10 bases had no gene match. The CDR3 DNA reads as TGTGCCAGCAGTTATAAAGGCAGGGGGCTGTTAAACATTCAGTACTTC. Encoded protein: CASSYKGRGLLNIQYF.

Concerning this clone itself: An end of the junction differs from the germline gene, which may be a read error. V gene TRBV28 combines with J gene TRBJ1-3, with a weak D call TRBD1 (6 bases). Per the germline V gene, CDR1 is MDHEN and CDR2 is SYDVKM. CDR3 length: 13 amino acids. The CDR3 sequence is CASSLQGGYTIYF. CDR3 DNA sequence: TGTGCCAGCAGTCTACAGGGTGGATACACCATATATTTT.

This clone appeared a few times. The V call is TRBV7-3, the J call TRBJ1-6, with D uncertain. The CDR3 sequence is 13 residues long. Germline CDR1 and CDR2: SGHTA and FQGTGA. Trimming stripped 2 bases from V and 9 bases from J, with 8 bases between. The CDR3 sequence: CASSLYTASPLHF. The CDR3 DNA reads TGTGCCAGCAGCTTATATACAGCTTCACCCCTCCACTTT.

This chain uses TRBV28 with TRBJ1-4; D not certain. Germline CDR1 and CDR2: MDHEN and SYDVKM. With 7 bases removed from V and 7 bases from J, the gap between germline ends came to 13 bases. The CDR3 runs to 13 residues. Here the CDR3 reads CASNIIGVEKLFF. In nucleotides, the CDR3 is TGTGCCAGCAATATTATCGGGGTTGAAAAACTGTTTTTT.

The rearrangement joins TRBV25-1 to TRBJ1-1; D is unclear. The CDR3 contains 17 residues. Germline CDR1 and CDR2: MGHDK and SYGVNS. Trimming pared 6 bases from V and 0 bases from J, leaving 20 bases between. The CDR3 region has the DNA TGTGCCAGCAGGCGATCGGGGTCTAGTCACATGAACACTGAAGCTTTCTTT. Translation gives CASRRSGSSHMNTEAFF.

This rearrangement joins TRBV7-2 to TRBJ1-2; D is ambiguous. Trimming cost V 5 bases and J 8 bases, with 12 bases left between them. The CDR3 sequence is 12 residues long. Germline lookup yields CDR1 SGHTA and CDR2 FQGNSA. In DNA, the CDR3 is TGTGCCAGCAGCCTTACGTTTCGGGGCTACACCTTC. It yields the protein CASSLTFRGYTF.

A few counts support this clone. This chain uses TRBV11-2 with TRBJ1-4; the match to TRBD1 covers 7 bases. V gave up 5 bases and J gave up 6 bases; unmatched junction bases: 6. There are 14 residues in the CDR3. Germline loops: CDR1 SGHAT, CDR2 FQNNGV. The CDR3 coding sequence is TGTGCCAGCAGCAGGACAGGAGTGGATGAAAAACTGTTTTTT. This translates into CASSRTGVDEKLFF.

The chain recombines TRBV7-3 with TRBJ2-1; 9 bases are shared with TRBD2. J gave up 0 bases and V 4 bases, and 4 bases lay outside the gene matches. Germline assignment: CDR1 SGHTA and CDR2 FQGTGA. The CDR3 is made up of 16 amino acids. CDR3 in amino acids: CASSSRLADSYNEQFF. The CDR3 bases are TGTGCCAGCAGCTCCCGACTAGCGGACTCCTACAATGAGCAGTTCTTC.

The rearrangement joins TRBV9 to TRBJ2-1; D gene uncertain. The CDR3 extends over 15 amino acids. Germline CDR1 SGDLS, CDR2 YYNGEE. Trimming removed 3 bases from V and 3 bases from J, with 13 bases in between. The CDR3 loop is CASSARVEGYNEQFF. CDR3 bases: TGTGCCAGCAGCGCTAGAGTTGAAGGCTACAATGAGCAGTTCTTC.

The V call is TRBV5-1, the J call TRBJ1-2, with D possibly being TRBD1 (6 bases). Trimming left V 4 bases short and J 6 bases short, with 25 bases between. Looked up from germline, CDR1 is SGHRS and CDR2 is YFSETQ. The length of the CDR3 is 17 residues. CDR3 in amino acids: CASSRRPPIRTDNGYTF. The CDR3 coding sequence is TGCGCCAGCAGCCGGAGACCCCCCATCAGGACAGATAATGGCTACACCTTC.

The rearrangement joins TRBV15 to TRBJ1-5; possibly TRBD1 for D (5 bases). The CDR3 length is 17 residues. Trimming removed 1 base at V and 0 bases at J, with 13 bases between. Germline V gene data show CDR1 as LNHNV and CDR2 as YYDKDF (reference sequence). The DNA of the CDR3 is TGTGCCACCAGCAGAGTGGCGGGGAGGGGTAGCAATCAGCCCCAGCATTTT. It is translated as CATSRVAGRGSNQPQHF.

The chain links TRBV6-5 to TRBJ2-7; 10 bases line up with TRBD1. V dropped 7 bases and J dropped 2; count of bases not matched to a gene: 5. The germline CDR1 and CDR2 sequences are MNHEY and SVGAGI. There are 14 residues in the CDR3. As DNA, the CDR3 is TGTGCCAGCACCCCGGGACAGGGGCCCTACGAGCAGTACTTC. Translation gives CASTPGQGPYEQYF.

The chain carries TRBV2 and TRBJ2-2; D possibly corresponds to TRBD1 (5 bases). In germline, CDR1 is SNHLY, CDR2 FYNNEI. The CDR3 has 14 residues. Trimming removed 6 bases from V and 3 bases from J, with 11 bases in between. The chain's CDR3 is CASRETRDTGELFF. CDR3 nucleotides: TGTGCCAGCAGAGAGACCAGGGACACCGGGGAGCTGTTTTTT.

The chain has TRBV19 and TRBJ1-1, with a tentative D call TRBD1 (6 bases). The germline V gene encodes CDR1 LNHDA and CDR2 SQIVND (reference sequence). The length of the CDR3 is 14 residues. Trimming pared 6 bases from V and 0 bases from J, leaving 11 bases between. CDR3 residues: CASSVTGMNTEAFF. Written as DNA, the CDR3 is TGTGCCAGTAGCGTGACAGGAATGAACACTGAAGCTTTCTTT.

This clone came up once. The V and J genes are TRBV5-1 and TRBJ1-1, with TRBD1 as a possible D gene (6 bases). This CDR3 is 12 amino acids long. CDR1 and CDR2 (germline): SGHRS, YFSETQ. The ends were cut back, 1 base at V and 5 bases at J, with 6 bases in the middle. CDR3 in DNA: TGCGCCAGCAGCTTGAGGGGGACTGAAGCTTTCTTT. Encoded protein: CASSLRGTEAFF.

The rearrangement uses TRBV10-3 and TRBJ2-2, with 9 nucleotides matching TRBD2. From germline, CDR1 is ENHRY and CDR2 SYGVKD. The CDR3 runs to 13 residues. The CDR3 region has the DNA TGTGCTACCCTCCTAGCGGGGACCGGGGAGCTGTTTTTT. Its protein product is CATLLAGTGELFF.

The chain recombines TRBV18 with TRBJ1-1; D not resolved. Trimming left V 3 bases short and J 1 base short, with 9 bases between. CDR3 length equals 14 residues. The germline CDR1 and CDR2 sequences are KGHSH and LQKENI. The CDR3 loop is CASSPVARNTEAFF. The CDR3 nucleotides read TGTGCCAGCTCACCTGTAGCGAGGAACACTGAAGCTTTCTTT.

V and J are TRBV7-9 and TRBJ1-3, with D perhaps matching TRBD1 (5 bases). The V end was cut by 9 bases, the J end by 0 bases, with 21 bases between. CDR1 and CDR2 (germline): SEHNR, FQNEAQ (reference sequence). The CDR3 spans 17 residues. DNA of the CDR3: TGTGCCAGAAAAGTACCTAGACAGAGCTACTCTGGAAACACCATATATTTT. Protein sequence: CARKVPRQSYSGNTIYF.

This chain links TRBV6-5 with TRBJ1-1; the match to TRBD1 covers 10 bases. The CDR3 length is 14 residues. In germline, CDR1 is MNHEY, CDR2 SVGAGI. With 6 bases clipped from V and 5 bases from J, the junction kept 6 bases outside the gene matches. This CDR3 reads CASRARDRGTEAFF. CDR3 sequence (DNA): TGTGCCAGCAGAGCGCGGGACAGGGGAACTGAAGCTTTCTTT.

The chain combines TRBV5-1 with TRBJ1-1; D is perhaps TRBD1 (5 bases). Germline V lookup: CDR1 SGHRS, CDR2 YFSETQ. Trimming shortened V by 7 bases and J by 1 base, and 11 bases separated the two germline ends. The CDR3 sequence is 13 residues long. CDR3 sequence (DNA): TGCGCCAGCTCAGGGTCCACGAACACTGAAGCTTTCTTT. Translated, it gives CASSGSTNTEAFF.

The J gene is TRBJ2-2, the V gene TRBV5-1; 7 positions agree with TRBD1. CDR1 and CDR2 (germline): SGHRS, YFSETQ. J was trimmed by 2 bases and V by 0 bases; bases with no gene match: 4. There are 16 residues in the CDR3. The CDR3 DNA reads TGCGCCAGCAGCTTGGACGCAGGGGGTAACACCGGGGAGCTGTTTTTT. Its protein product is CASSLDAGGNTGELFF.

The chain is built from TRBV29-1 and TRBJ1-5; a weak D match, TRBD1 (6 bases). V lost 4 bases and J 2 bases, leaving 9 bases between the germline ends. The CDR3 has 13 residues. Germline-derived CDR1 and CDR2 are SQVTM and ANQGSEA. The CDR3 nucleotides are TGCAGCGTTGCTGCAGGGGGCAATCAGCCCCAGCATTTT. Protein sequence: CSVAAGGNQPQHF.